Following are 3 T cell receptor beta chains from one sample sequenced in a study of blood T cell repertoires in COVID-19 (TCRdb year 2020). Library generation was performed with the immunoSEQ multiplex PCR assay. Imported from immuneACCESS, the table was reduced by TCRdb to in-frame sequences with V and J called. These copies leave out some clones; in studies compared against another copy, an unresolved V gene accounts for under half, and the cause of the remainder is not known. The sample contains approximately 300,000 clones, roughly 90% of them found a single time. Of the sample, roughly 2.3% is held by the ten largest clones. The material sequenced was peripheral blood. All receptors come from a man aged 18 to 29 with active or convalescent COVID-19.

V and J are TRBV7-9 and TRBJ1-1; TRBD1 agrees at 10 bases. CDR1 is SEHNR and CDR2 is FQNEAQ in the germline V gene (reference sequence). This CDR3 contains 16 residues. V was pared by 4 bases and J by 5 bases, with 10 bases of the junction left unmatched. The CDR3 loop reads CASSSDWGQGRTEAFF. The CDR3 nucleotides read TGTGCCAGCAGCTCCGACTGGGGACAGGGGAGGACTGAAGCTTTCTTT.

V gene TRBV15 combines with J gene TRBJ2-7; D is undetermined. V gave up 0 bases and J gave up 3 bases, with 12 bases separating them. The CDR3 runs 15 residues. Germline values: CDR1 LNHNV, CDR2 YYDKDF (reference sequence). The CDR3 spells CATSRDSARLYEQYF. The DNA for the CDR3 is TGTGCCACCAGCAGAGATTCGGCCAGACTCTACGAGCAGTACTTC. The full variable domain, its missing parts supplied by reference TRBV15 and TRBJ2-7, is DAMVIQNPRYQVTQFGKPVTLSCSQTLNHNVMYWYQQKSSQAPKLLFHYYDKDFNNEADTPDNFQSRRPNTSFCFLDIRSPGLGDTAMYLCATSRDSARLYEQYFGPGTRLTVT.

V is TRBV19 and J is TRBJ2-5; perhaps TRBD2 as D (6 bases). In germline, CDR1 is LNHDA, CDR2 SQIVND (reference sequence). CDR3 length: 14 residues. Trimming shortened V by 10 bases and J by 5 bases, and 20 bases separated the two germline ends. In DNA form, the CDR3 reads TGTGCCACAACCCCCGGAGGGCCGGGGGAGACCCAGTACTTC. It yields the protein CATTPGGPGETQYF.